This entry lists 20 T cell receptor beta chains sequenced from one sample in a study of response to subunit inactivated influenza vaccine. TCRdb analysed the RT-PCR reads with MiXCR anew, one entry per CDR3 protein. The table includes around 850,000 distinct CDR3 sequences, about a fifth detected once. The sample here was PBMCs from blood, taken roughly 5 days after vaccination. The receptors originated from a man in his fifties who received an inactivated influenza vaccine.

The chain uses TRBV7-2 and TRBJ2-7, with D tentatively TRBD2 (7 bases). The CDR3 is 16 residues long. CDR1 is SGHTA and CDR2 is FQGNSA in the germline V gene. Trimming shortened V by 2 bases and J by 3 bases, and 17 bases separated the two germline ends. The CDR3 DNA is TGTGCCAGCAGCTTAAATCCGGGGGGCCTCTACTACGAGCAGTACTTC. Translation: CASSLNPGGLYYEQYF. Combining the CDR3 with reference TRBV7-2 and TRBJ2-7 gives the whole variable domain GAGVSQSPSNKVTEKGKDVELRCDPISGHTALYWYRQSLGQGLEFLIYFQGNSAPDKSGLPSDRFSAERTGGSVSTLTIQRTQQEDSAVYLCASSLNPGGLYYEQYFGPGTRLTVT.

In its sample, this clonotype was seen a few times. This chain joins TRBV5-1 and TRBJ2-5; 10 bases agree with TRBD2. Germline assignment: CDR1 SGHRS and CDR2 YFSETQ. This CDR3 is 16 amino acids long. Germline trimming cut 0 bases from V and 2 bases from J; bases unmatched to any gene: 4. CDR3 in amino acids: CASSLGPAGGQETQYF. The CDR3 DNA sequence: TGCGCCAGCAGCTTGGGTCCAGCGGGGGGGCAAGAGACCCAGTACTTC.

The V gene is TRBV12-3 or TRBV12-4, the J gene TRBJ2-3, with D maybe TRBD2 (6 bases). V was shortened by 3 bases and J by 3 bases, with 10 bases between the two germline ends. The CDR3 has 14 residues. CDR3: CASSFRGDTDTQYF. CDR3 DNA: TGTGCCAGCAGTTTCCGCGGGGATACAGATACGCAGTATTTT.

J is TRBJ2-7 and V is TRBV5-1; 9 bases match TRBD1. The CDR3 consists of 16 residues. Trimming at V came to 4 bases and at J to 4 bases, leaving 12 bases not matched to a gene. Germline lookup yields CDR1 SGHRS and CDR2 YFSETQ. CDR3 bases: TGCGCCAGCAGCAACACTGGAGGACAGGGGAGATACGAGCAGTACTTC. Protein: CASSNTGGQGRYEQYF.

In its sample, this clonotype was seen once. V and J are TRBV24-1 and TRBJ1-5; D may be TRBD1 (6 bases). Trimming removed 7 bases at V and 8 bases at J, with 26 bases between. The CDR3 spans 17 residues. CDR1 and CDR2 (germline): KGHDR, SFDVKD. For the CDR3, the DNA is TGTGCCACCAGCCAGGGCTTGGGGGCTGAGTCATTCGAGCCCCAGCATTTT. It encodes CATSQGLGAESFEPQHF.

This clonotype showed up just a few times. The CDR3 loop reads CASSYIRTGQETQYF. As DNA, the CDR3 is TGTGCCAGCAGCTACATTCGGACGGGCCAAGAGACCCAGTACTTC. The chain couples TRBV11-2 to TRBJ2-5, with D unresolved. CDR3 length: 15 amino acids. Between the trimmed V and J ends, which lost 4 bases and 1 base, there was a span of 13 bases. CDR1 is SGHAT, CDR2 FQNNGV, per germline.

The rearrangement uses TRBV20-1 and TRBJ2-4; 8 nucleotides agree with TRBD1. V gave up 3 bases and J gave up 15 bases; unmatched junction bases: 16. CDR1 is DFQATT and CDR2 is SNEGSKA in the germline V gene (reference sequence). The CDR3 contains 14 residues. DNA of the CDR3: TGCAGTGCTAGGGCCTTAGGACAGGGCCCGACGGGGTACTTC. It encodes CSARALGQGPTGYF.

This sequence joins TRBV3-1 and TRBJ2-3; D remains ambiguous. Germline lookup yields CDR1 LGHDT and CDR2 YNNKEL (reference sequence). The CDR3 has 13 amino acids. Trimming pared 0 bases from V and 7 bases from J, leaving 8 bases between. Here the CDR3 DNA reads TGTGCCAGCAGCCAAGATGGGGTGAATACGCAGTATTTT. Translation gives CASSQDGVNTQYF.

V and J are TRBV7-9 and TRBJ1-6; D is unclear. The CDR3 runs 14 residues. Germline loops: CDR1 SEHNR, CDR2 FQNEAQ (reference sequence). V shed 8 bases and J shed 6 bases, with 14 bases lying between them. CDR3 region: CASSPHGINSPLHF. DNA of the CDR3: TGTGCCAGCTCTCCACATGGGATTAATTCACCCCTCCACTTT.

The rearrangement joins TRBV5-4 to TRBJ2-5, with D possibly being TRBD2 (5 bases). Germline CDR1 and CDR2: SGHNT and YYREEE (reference sequence). The CDR3 sequence is 15 residues long. V lost 0 bases to trimming and J lost 7 bases, with 16 bases between them. DNA of the CDR3: TGTGCCAGCAGCTTGGATTCCGGAGGTTGGGGGACCCAGTACTTC. Its translation is CASSLDSGGWGTQYF.

The chain uses TRBV25-1 and TRBJ2-5, with D tentatively TRBD1 or TRBD2 (6 bases each). The CDR3 length is 14 residues. The germline V gene has CDR1 MGHDK and CDR2 SYGVNS. V lost 6 bases, J lost 4 bases, and 15 bases lay in between. The CDR3 DNA reads TGTGCCAGCAGAGGGGGAGGCCCCAGAGAGACCCAGTACTTC. Its translation: CASRGGGPRETQYF.

This chain connects TRBV4-3 to TRBJ2-1, with D uncertain. V dropped 0 bases and J dropped 8 bases, with 17 bases sitting between them. CDR1 and CDR2 (germline): LGHNA, YSLEER. CDR3 length: 16 amino acids. The CDR3 region is CASSQEIPPPNDEQFF. The CDR3 DNA is TGCGCCAGCAGCCAAGAGATACCCCCTCCGAACGATGAGCAGTTCTTC.

This clonotype was detected a few times. The chain joins TRBV3-1 to TRBJ1-2; a possible D gene is TRBD1 (5 bases). The V gene's germline CDR1 is LGHDT and CDR2 YNNKEL (reference sequence). CDR3 length: 16 residues. The germline V and J ends were trimmed by 0 bases and 0 bases, with 11 bases remaining between them. The CDR3 sequence: CASSQEPDIANYGYTF. CDR3 DNA sequence: TGTGCCAGCAGCCAAGAACCGGACATTGCTAACTATGGCTACACCTTC.

The rearrangement uses TRBV4-2 and TRBJ2-1; D call uncertain. From germline, CDR1 is LGHNA and CDR2 YNFKEQ. The CDR3 is 13 residues long. The ends were cut back, 0 bases at V and 15 bases at J, with 15 bases in the middle. The CDR3 coding sequence is TGTGCCAGCAGCCAAGAGCTCCGTTCATCAGGGTTCTTC. It yields the protein CASSQELRSSGFF.

This clonotype has ten or more counts. The chain combines TRBV12-3 or TRBV12-4 with TRBJ2-3, with D possibly matching TRBD2 (5 bases). Trimming removed 6 bases at V and 4 bases at J, with 11 bases between. This CDR3 contains 13 residues. CDR3 bases: TGTGCCAGCAGGGAAACTAGTTCAGATACGCAGTATTTT. Its translation: CASRETSSDTQYF.

The chain uses TRBV7-2 and TRBJ2-3; D is uncertain. The CDR3 runs 13 residues. V was shortened by 3 bases and J by 2 bases, with 6 bases between the two germline ends. Germline assignment: CDR1 SGHTA and CDR2 FQGNSA. This CDR3 reads CASSFGYTDTQYF. In DNA form, the CDR3 reads TGTGCCAGCAGCTTCGGATACACAGATACGCAGTATTTT.

This clonotype was recorded a few times. The chain uses TRBV20-1 and TRBJ2-1, with unresolved D. From germline, CDR1 is DFQATT and CDR2 SNEGSKA (reference sequence). Trimming stripped 4 bases from V and 7 bases from J, with 8 bases between. CDR3 size: 11 residues. The CDR3 nucleotides are TGCAGTGCTACATTCAGGAATGAGCAGTTCTTC. Translating gives CSATFRNEQFF.

This clonotype was counted many times. The chain links TRBV12-3 or TRBV12-4 to TRBJ1-1; perhaps TRBD1 as D (6 bases). The CDR3 totals 14 residues. The V end lost 3 bases, the J end lost 1 base, and 9 bases lay between the germline ends. CDR3: CASSFTGTNTEAFF. CDR3 in DNA: TGTGCCAGCAGTTTTACAGGGACGAACACTGAAGCTTTCTTT.

This clonotype was counted only a few times. The V call is TRBV4-2, the J call TRBJ2-7; possible D gene TRBD1, 5 bases. The CDR3 runs 16 residues. The germline gives CDR1 LGHNA, CDR2 YNFKEQ. V lost 1 base and J lost 3, with 16 bases in between. This chain's CDR3 is CASSQAGRLDRYEQYF. The CDR3 DNA reads TGTGCCAGCAGCCAAGCAGGGCGGCTAGATCGCTACGAGCAGTACTTC.

This sequence joins TRBV7-9 and TRBJ2-7; 8 bases are shared with TRBD2. This CDR3 has 14 amino acids. CDR1 and CDR2 from the germline V gene are SEHNR and FQNEAQ (reference sequence). Losses at the gene ends were 5 bases for V and 5 bases for J; bases not matched to a gene: 8. CDR3: CASSQAGAGHEQYF. The CDR3 DNA reads as TGTGCCAGCAGCCAAGCGGGAGCTGGCCACGAGCAGTACTTC. The complete variable domain, with remaining parts taken from reference TRBV7-9 and TRBJ2-7, reads DTGVSQNPRHKITKRGQNVTFRCDPISEHNRLYWYRQTLGQGPEFLTYFQNEAQLEKSRLLSDRFSAERPKGSFSTLEIQRTEQGDSAMYLCASSQAGAGHEQYFGPGTRLTVT.